This T cell receptor beta chain was retrieved from a study of T cells after yellow fever vaccination. It was through 5'RACE template switching that TCR cDNA was made, with a universal primer site and UMIs added. TCRdb called the 5' RACE reads again in MiXCR, with one record for every CDR3 protein. The table lists about 240,000 distinct CDR3 sequences, 6.9% of them singletons. This clonotype has ten or more counts. Its antigen is unknown. This CDR3 has 16 residues. Per the germline V gene, CDR1 is SGHTA and CDR2 is FQGTGA. The V and J ends lost 1 base and 8 bases, in that order; junction bases with no gene match: 4. Overall study findings and caveats: Most clones from primary vaccination were detected again post-booster (about 95% CD4, about 88% CD8). It was a weaker secondary response, yet one that peaked faster, at day 5 versus 15.

Sequencing was performed on CD4+ T cells sorted from PBMCs, taken 15 days after the yellow fever booster vaccination. The chain has TRBV7-3 and TRBJ2-1; 14 nucleotides agree with TRBD2. This sequence originates from a man younger than 40 who received the YFV17D yellow fever vaccine. CDR3 sequence (DNA): TGTGCCAGCAGCTTAATGGGACTAGCGGGAGTTGATGAGCAGTTCTTC. It encodes CASSLMGLAGVDEQFF.